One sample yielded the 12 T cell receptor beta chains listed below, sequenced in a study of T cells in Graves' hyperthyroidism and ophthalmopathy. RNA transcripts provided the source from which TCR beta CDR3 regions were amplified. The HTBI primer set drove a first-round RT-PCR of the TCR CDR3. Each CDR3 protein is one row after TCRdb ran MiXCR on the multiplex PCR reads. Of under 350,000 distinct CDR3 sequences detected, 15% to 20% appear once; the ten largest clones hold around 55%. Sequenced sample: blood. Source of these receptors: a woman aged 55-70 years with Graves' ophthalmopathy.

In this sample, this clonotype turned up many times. The CDR3 nucleotides are TGTGCCAGCATCCAACAGGAGAATGAGCAGTTCTTC. Amino acid sequence: CASIQQENEQFF. The chain has TRBV5-5 and TRBJ2-1; TRBD1 might be the D (5 bases). Trimming removed 6 bases from V and 7 bases from J, with 11 bases in between. This CDR3 is built from 12 residues. Germline V CDR1 and CDR2: SGHKS, YYEKEE (reference sequence). Full variable domain (outside the CDR3, taken from reference TRBV5-5 and TRBJ2-1): DAGVTQSPTHLIKTRGQQVTLRCSPISGHKSVSWYQQVLGQGPQFIFQYYEKEERGRGNFPDRFSARQFPNYSSELNVNALLLGDSALYLCASIQQENEQFFGPGTRLTVL.

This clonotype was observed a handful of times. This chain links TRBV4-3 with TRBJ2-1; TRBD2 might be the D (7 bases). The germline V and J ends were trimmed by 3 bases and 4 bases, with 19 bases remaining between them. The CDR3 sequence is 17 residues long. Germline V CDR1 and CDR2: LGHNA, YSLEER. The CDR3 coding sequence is TGCGCCAGCAGCCATACCGAGGGGGGGTCAAGTTACAATGAGCAGTTCTTC. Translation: CASSHTEGGSSYNEQFF.

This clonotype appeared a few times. CDR3 nucleotides: TGCGCCAGCAGCTTGGGGTCCAGTCTTAATGGCTACACCTTC. Its protein is CASSLGSSLNGYTF. The chain couples TRBV5-1 to TRBJ1-2, with unresolved D. CDR3 length: 14 amino acids. The germline V gene encodes CDR1 SGHRS and CDR2 YFSETQ. V gave up 0 bases and J gave up 6 bases, with 12 bases separating them.

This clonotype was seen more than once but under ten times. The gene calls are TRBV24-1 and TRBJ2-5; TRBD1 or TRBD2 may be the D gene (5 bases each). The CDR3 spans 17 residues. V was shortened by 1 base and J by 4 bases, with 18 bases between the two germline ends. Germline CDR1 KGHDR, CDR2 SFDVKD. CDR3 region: CATSDLTGFNGGETQYF. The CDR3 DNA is TGTGCCACCAGTGATTTAACTGGTTTTAATGGGGGAGAGACCCAGTACTTC.

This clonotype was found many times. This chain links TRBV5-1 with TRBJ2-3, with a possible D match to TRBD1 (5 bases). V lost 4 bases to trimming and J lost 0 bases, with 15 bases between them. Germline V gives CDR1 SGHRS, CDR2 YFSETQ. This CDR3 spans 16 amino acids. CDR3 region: CASSLGALYSTDTQYF. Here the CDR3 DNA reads TGCGCCAGCAGCCTAGGGGCGCTCTATAGCACAGATACGCAGTATTTT. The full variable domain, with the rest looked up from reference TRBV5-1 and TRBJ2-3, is KAGVTQTPRYLIKTRGQQVTLSCSPISGHRSVSWYQQTPGQGLQFLFEYFSETQRNKGNFPGRFSGRQFSNSRSEMNVSTLELGDSALYLCASSLGALYSTDTQYFGPGTRLTVL.

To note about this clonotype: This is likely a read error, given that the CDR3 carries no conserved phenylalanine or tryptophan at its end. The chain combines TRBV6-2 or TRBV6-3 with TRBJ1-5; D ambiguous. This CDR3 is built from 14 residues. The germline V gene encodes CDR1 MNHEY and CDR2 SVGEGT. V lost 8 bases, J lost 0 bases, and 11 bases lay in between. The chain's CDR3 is CASRALLSNQPQHS. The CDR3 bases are TGTGCCAGCCGAGCCCTACTTAGCAATCAGCCCCAGCATTCT.

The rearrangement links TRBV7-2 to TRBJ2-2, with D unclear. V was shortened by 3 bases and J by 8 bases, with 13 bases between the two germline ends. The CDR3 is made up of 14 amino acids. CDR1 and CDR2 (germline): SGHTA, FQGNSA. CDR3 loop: CASSFERASGELFF. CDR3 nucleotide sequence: TGTGCCAGCAGCTTCGAAAGGGCTTCGGGGGAGCTGTTTTTT. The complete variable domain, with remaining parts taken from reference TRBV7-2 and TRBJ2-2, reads GAGVSQSPSNKVTEKGKDVELRCDPISGHTALYWYRQSLGQGLEFLIYFQGNSAPDKSGLPSDRFSAERTGGSVSTLTIQRTQQEDSAVYLCASSFERASGELFFGEGSRLTVL.

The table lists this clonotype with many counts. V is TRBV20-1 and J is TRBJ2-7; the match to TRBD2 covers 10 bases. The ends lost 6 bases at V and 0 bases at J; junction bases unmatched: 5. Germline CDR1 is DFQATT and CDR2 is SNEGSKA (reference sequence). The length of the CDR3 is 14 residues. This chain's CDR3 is CSARLAGASYEQYF. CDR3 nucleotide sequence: TGCAGTGCCAGGCTAGCGGGGGCCTCCTACGAGCAGTACTTC.

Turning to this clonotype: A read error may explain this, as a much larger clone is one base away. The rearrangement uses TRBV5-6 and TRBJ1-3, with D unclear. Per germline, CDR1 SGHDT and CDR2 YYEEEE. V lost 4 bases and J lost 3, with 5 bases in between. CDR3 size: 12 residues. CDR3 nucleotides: TGTGCCAGCAGCGAGTATGGAAACACCATATATTTT. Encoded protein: CASSEYGNTIYF.

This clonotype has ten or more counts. CDR3 amino acids: CSARRQGATDTQYF. The CDR3 nucleotides read TGCAGTGCTCGCCGACAGGGGGCGACAGATACGCAGTATTTT. V and J are TRBV20-1 and TRBJ2-3, with 10 bases aligning to TRBD1. V was clipped by 5 bases and J by 3 bases; unmatched bases: 5. This CDR3 comprises 14 residues. CDR1 and CDR2 from the germline V gene are DFQATT and SNEGSKA (reference sequence).

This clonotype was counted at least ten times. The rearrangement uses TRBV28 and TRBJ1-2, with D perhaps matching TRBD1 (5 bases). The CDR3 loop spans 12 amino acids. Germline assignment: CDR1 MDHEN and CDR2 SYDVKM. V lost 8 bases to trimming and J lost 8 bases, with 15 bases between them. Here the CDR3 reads CASLRGERGYTF. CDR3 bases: TGTGCCAGCTTGAGAGGGGAACGAGGCTACACCTTC.

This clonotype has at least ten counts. The CDR3 DNA reads TGTGCCAGCAGCACAGCCCCGTACAATGAGCAGTTCTTC. It codes for CASSTAPYNEQFF. The chain uses TRBV11-1 and TRBJ2-1; unclear D gene. The V and J ends lost 5 bases and 4 bases respectively, with 9 bases between them. The CDR3 totals 13 residues. Looked up from germline, CDR1 is SGHAT and CDR2 is FQDESV (reference sequence).